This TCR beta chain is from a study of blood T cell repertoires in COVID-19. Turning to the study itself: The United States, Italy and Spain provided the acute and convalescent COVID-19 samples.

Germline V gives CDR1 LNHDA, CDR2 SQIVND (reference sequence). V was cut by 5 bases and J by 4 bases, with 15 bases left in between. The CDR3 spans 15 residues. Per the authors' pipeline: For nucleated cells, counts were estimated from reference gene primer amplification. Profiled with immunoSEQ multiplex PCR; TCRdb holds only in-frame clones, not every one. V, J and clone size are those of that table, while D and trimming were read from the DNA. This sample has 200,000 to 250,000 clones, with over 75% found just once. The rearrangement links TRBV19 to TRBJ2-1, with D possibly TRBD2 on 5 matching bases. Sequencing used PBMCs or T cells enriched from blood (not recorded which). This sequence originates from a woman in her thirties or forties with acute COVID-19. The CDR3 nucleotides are TGTGCCAGTAGTCCCGCAAGTTCGGGGTACAATGAGCAGTTCTTC. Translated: CASSPASSGYNEQFF.